A single sample gave rise to the 6 T cell receptor beta chains below, sequenced in a study of blood T cell repertoires in COVID-19. TCRdb's table, derived via immunoSEQ multiplex PCR, lists solely in-frame clones and lacks some. The table has about 250,000 clones, 70% to 90% seen once; the top ten hold roughly 3.1%. What was sequenced was peripheral blood. These receptors came from a man aged 18 to 30 with active or convalescent COVID-19.

This CDR3 reads CASSLAGLAGGNNEQFF. The CDR3, as DNA: TGTGCCAGCAGCTTAGCGGGACTAGCGGGAGGAAACAATGAGCAGTTCTTC. V usage is TRBV7-6 and J usage is TRBJ2-1; 15 bases map to TRBD2. The CDR3 sequence is 17 residues long. From germline, CDR1 is SGHVS and CDR2 FNYEAQ. V was pared by 0 bases and J by 5 bases, with 2 bases of the junction left unmatched.

This clone was counted once. Because the CDR3's place on the DNA is in doubt, the DNA is left out and the CDR3 is given as listed by TCRdb. The J gene is TRBJ1-1, the V gene TRBV21-1; the DNA was not used to check the table's D call, TRBD1. TRBV21-1 is a recognized pseudogene. 15 amino acids form the CDR3, both terminal residues included. CDR3 sequence reads: CASSKVAGGNTEAFF.

The CDR3 DNA follows: TGTGCCAGTAGTTGGTCAGGGGGCGGGAACAATCAGCCCCAGCATTTT. Its translation: CASSWSGGGNNQPQHF. This chain uses TRBV19 with TRBJ1-5, with 8 positions matching TRBD1. The V segment lost 5 bases and the J segment 3 bases; nucleotides outside the gene matches: 9. Germline values: CDR1 LNHDA, CDR2 SQIVND (reference sequence). The CDR3 runs 16 residues.

The chain joins TRBV6-5 to TRBJ2-5; 12 bases map to TRBD1. This CDR3 is built from 16 residues. Germline CDR1 and CDR2: MNHEY and SVGAGI. Trimming at V came to 2 bases and at J to 7 bases, leaving 8 bases not matched to a gene. The CDR3 nucleotides read TGTGCCAGCAGTTACGGAGGGGGACAGGGGGCTGTGACCCAGTACTTC. Protein product: CASSYGGGQGAVTQYF.

In this sample, this clone turned up once. The chain links TRBV28 to TRBJ2-3, with TRBD2 matching 7 bases. The CDR3 is made up of 16 amino acids. CDR1 is MDHEN and CDR2 is SYDVKM in the germline V gene. V shed 6 bases and J 9 bases; nucleotides not matched to a gene: 18. In DNA form, the CDR3 reads TGTGCCAGCAGCAACCCAGGAGCGGGGATAGGAGGCACGCAGTATTTT. Translated, it gives CASSNPGAGIGGTQYF. Drawing the rest from reference TRBV28 and TRBJ2-3, the complete variable domain is DVKVTQSSRYLVKRTGEKVFLECVQDMDHENMFWYRQDPGLGLRLIYFSYDVKMKEKGDIPEGYSVSREKKERFSLILESASTNQTSMYLCASSNPGAGIGGTQYFGPGTRLTVL.

The genes are TRBV10-2 and TRBJ1-1; D might be TRBD1 (6 bases). From germline, CDR1 is WSHSY and CDR2 SAAADI. V gave up 5 bases and J gave up 6 bases, with 19 bases separating them. The CDR3 extends over 15 amino acids. The CDR3: CASSLTGTRDPEAFF. The CDR3 region has the DNA TGCGCCAGCAGTCTAACAGGGACGAGAGACCCTGAAGCTTTCTTT.